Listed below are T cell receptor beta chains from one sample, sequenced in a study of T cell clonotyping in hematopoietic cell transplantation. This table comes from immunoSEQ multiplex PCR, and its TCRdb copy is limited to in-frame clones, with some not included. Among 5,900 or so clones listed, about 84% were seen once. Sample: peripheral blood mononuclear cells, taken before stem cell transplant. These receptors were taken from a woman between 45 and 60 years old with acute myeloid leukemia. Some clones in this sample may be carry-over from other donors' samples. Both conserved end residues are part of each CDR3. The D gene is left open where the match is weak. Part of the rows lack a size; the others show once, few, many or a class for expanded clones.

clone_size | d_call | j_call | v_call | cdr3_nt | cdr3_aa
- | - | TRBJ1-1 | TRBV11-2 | TGTGCCAGCAGCTTATTCCGGGGGAGCGACACTGAAGCTTTCTTT | CASSLFRGSDTEAFF
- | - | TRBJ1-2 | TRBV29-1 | TGCAGCGTTGGGGCAGGGCGAGGCTACACCTTC | CSVGAGRGYTF
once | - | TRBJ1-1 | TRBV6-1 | TGTGCCAGCGAGGGACTGAACACTGAAGCTTTCTTT | CASEGLNTEAFF
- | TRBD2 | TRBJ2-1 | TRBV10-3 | TGTGCCATCAGTGAAGGGCTAGCGGGAGCAATGGATGAGCAGTTCTTC | CAISEGLAGAMDEQFF
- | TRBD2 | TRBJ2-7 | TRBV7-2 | TGTGCCAGCAGCCCTATAGCGGGCACCTACGAGCAGTACTTC | CASSPIAGTYEQYF
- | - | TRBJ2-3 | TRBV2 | TGTGCCAGCAACGGACCCTTCACAGATACGCAGTATTTT | CASNGPFTDTQYF
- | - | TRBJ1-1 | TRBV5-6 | TGTGCCAGCAGCCATAATCCTCCGTTCAGGGGGAACACTGAAGCTTTCTTT | CASSHNPPFRGNTEAFF
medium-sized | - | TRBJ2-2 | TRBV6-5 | TGTGCCAGCAGCCGGGGGCCCAACACCGGGGAGCTGTTTTTT | CASSRGPNTGELFF
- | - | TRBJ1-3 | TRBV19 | TGTGCCAGTAGTCCCGTGTCTGGGGCCTCTGGAAACACCATATATTTT | CASSPVSGASGNTIYF
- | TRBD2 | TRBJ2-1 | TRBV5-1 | TGCGCCAGCAGCTTGGATCCAGCGGGGGTAGGGAATGAGCAGTTCTTC | CASSLDPAGVGNEQFF
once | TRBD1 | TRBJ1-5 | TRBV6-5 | TGTGCCAGCAGACACAGGGGGAGCAATCAGCCCCAGCATTTT | CASRHRGSNQPQHF
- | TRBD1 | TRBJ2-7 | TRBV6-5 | TGTGCCAGCAGCATTGGCGGGACAGGGAGCTACGAGCAGTACTTC | CASSIGGTGSYEQYF
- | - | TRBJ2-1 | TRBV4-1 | TGCGCCAGCAGCCAAGTAGAGGGGGACTTTAGCTCCTACAATGAGCAGTTCTTC | CASSQVEGDFSSYNEQFF
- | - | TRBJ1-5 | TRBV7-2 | TGTGCCAGCAGCCCTCCGGGGAGGGGGTTCCAGCCCCAGCATTTT | CASSPPGRGFQPQHF
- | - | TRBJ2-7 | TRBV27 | TGTGCCAGCAGTAGTAAACCGGGTCCGTACGAGCAGTACTTC | CASSSKPGPYEQYF
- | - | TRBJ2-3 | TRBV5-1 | TGCGCCAGCAGCTTGGAGGGGGTAGAAGATACGCAGTATTTT | CASSLEGVEDTQYF
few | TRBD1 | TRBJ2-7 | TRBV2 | TGTGCCAGCAGTTACTCCGGGACAGGGTACGACGAGCAGTACTTC | CASSYSGTGYDEQYF
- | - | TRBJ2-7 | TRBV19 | TGTGCCAGTAGTATCACGAGCACGTCCGAGCAGTACTTC | CASSITSTSEQYF
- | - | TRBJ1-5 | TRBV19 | TGTGCCAGTACCGCAGACCCAAGGCAGCCCCAGCATTTT | CASTADPRQPQHF
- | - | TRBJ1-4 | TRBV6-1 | TGTGCCAGCAGTGACAGGGGCCTTAATGAAAAACTGTTTTTT | CASSDRGLNEKLFF
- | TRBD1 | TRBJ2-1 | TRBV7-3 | TGTGCCAGCAGCTCTACCGGGACAGCAGGTAATGAGCAGTTCTTC | CASSSTGTAGNEQFF
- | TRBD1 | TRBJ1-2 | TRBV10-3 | TGTGCCATCCGCCCGACAGGGCAAGCTAACTATGGCTACACCTTC | CAIRPTGQANYGYTF
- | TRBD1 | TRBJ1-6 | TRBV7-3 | TGTGCCAGCAGCTCTGACAGGGGACAATCACCCCTCCACTTT | CASSSDRGQSPLHF
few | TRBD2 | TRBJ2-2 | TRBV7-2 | TGTGCCAGCAGCCGAACAGCCTCAGCGGGAGCGGCCGGGGAGCTGTTTTTT | CASSRTASAGAAGELFF
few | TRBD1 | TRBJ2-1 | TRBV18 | TGTGCCAGCTCACCACCGGGACAGGGGGTTATGGACAATGAGCAGTTCTTC | CASSPPGQGVMDNEQFF
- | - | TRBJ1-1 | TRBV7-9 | TGTGCCAGCAGCTTAAAGAGAGAGACTGAAGCTTTCTTT | CASSLKRETEAFF
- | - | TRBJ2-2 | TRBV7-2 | TGTGCCAGCAGCTTAGAAATTGCGGGGACCGGGGAGCTGTTTTTT | CASSLEIAGTGELFF
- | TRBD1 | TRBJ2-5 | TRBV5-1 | TGCGCCAGCAGCACCACCGGGACAGGGCTTCAAGAGACCCAGTACTTC | CASSTTGTGLQETQYF
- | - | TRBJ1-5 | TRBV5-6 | TGTGCCAGCAGCGTGGGACGGGGCAATCAGCCCCAGCATTTT | CASSVGRGNQPQHF
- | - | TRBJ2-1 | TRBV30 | TGTGCCTGGAGTGTCAGGAACCTAGCTCATGAGCAGTTCTTC | CAWSVRNLAHEQFF
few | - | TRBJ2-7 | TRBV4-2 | TGTGCCAGCAGCCAAGCGGCCGGGGACACCTACGAGCAGTACTTC | CASSQAAGDTYEQYF
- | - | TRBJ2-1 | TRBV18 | TGTGCCAGCTCACCAACCCGAGAGGGGCAGTTCTTC | CASSPTREGQFF
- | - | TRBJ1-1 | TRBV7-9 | TGTGCCAGCAGCTCGACCCCGGGACACAGAACGGGCACTGAAGCTTTCTTT | CASSSTPGHRTGTEAFF
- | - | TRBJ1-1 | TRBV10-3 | TGTGCCATCAGTGAGTCGGGGGGCCTTGCGGCTGAAGCTTTCTTT | CAISESGGLAAEAFF
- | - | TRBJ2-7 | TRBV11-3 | TGTGCCAGCAGCTACAAACAGGGAGGTGAGCAGTACTTC | CASSYKQGGEQYF
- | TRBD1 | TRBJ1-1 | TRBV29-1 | TGCAGCGTTGGACAGGGGGCGGGTGAAGCTTTCTTT | CSVGQGAGEAFF
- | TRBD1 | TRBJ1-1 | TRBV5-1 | TGCGCCAGCAGCTTATCCGGGACAGGGAACACTGAAGCTTTCTTT | CASSLSGTGNTEAFF
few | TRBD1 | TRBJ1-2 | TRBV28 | TGTGCCAGCAGGCGAGACACAGGGGCCGGAGGCTATGGCTACACCTTC | CASRRDTGAGGYGYTF
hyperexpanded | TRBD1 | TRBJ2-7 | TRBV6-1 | TGTGCCAGCAGTGAGTCGCGGGACAGGGTACTCTCCGAGCAGTACTTC | CASSESRDRVLSEQYF
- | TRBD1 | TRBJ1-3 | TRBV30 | TGTGCCTGGACCCGACAGGGGGCGCAGAACACCATATATTTT | CAWTRQGAQNTIYF
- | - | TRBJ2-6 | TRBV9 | TGTGCCAGCACCATAGACGATGTGGCGCCTGGGGCCAACGTCCTGACTTTC | CASTIDDVAPGANVLTF
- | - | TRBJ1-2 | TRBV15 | TGTGCCACCAGCAGTCCGGGAAGAGAGGGGTATGGCTACACCTTC | CATSSPGREGYGYTF
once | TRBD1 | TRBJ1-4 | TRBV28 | TGTGCCAGCAGTCCTCCGGGACAGGGATGGGAAAAACTGTTTTTT | CASSPPGQGWEKLFF
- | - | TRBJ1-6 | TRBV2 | TGTGCCAGCAGTGAATACTTGTCGGGGCTATCTAATTCACCCCTCCACTTT | CASSEYLSGLSNSPLHF
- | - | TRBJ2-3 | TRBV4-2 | TGTGCCAGCAGCCCGTCGGACCAGTCAGATACGCAGTATTTT | CASSPSDQSDTQYF
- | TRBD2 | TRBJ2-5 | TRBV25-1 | TGTGCCAGCAGTGAAGGGGGAGCGGGAGGGGAGACCCAGTACTTC | CASSEGGAGGETQYF
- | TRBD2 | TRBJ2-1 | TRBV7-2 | TGTGCCAGCAGTCTCGGGACTACATCCTACAATGAGCAGTTCTTC | CASSLGTTSYNEQFF
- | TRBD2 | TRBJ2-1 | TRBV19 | TGTGCCAGTAGTGTCGGGACTAGCGCCTACAATGAGCAGTTCTTC | CASSVGTSAYNEQFF
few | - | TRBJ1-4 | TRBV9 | TGTGCCAGCAGCGTAGGAGGCAGCAATGAAAAACTGTTTTTT | CASSVGGSNEKLFF
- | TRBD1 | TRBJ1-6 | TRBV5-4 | TGTGCCAGCAGCTTGAGGGGACAGGCCTATTCACCCCTCCACTTT | CASSLRGQAYSPLHF
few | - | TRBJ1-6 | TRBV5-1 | TGCGCCAGCAGCTTGGGGGAAACAGGGTATAATTCACCCCTCCACTTT | CASSLGETGYNSPLHF
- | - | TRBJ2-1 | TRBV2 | TGTGCCAGCAGTGAAAGAATCACAGGTCTGGATGAGCAGTTCTTC | CASSERITGLDEQFF
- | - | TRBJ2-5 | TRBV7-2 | TGTGCCAGCAGCTTACCCTGGACGTACCAAGAGACCCAGTACTTC | CASSLPWTYQETQYF
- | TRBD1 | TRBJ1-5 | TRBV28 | TGTGCCAGCAGTTTGTCTCAGGGGGCAGGACAGCCCCAGCATTTT | CASSLSQGAGQPQHF
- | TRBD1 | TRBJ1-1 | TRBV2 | TGTGCCAGCAGCGGACAGGCGGCAAACACTGAAGCTTTCTTT | CASSGQAANTEAFF
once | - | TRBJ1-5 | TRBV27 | TGTGCCAGCGGGCCGCCCGGGTTCGGAAATCAGCCCCAGCATTTT | CASGPPGFGNQPQHF
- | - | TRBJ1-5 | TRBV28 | TGTGCCAGCAGCCCCGGGGATGTCCTTATAGAGCCCCAGCATTTT | CASSPGDVLIEPQHF
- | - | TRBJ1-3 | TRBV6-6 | TGTGCCAGCAGTAAAGGACCAAGCTCTGGAAACACCATATATTTT | CASSKGPSSGNTIYF
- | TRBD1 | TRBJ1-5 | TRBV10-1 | TGCGCCAGCAGTGAGTCGGTCGGACAGGGTGGTCAGCCCCAGCATTTT | CASSESVGQGGQPQHF
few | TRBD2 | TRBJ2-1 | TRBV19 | TGTGCCAGTAGTATCCGACTAGCGGGTCTTGGCGCACACAATGAGCAGTTCTTC | CASSIRLAGLGAHNEQFF